The 10 T cell receptor beta chains in this list originate from one sample, sequenced in a study of STAT3 mutations in large granular lymphocyte leukemia. Study-wide results and limits: Every T-LGLL patient had at least one immunodominant TCRbeta clonotype.

Data came from immunoSEQ multiplex PCR; TCRdb stores just in-frame clones and leaves some out. The sample holds over 25,000 clones; 75% to 90% are singletons and the top ten take roughly 12%. These receptors' antigens are unknown. The specimen was peripheral blood mononuclear cells. The receptors here all came from a man in his sixties with T-cell large granular lymphocyte leukemia. Some clones in this sample may be carry-over from other donors' samples.

The gene calls are TRBV28 and TRBJ2-3; the D is unclear. Germline V gene sequence: CDR1 MDHEN, CDR2 SYDVKM. Trimming cost V 7 bases and J 0 bases, with 14 bases left between them. This CDR3 spans 15 amino acids. CDR3 residues: CASTPARRSTDTQYF. The CDR3 region has the DNA TGTGCCAGCACCCCAGCCCGACGGAGCACAGATACGCAGTATTTT.

The genes are TRBV7-6 and TRBJ2-5; the D gene is possibly TRBD2 (6 bases). The V gene's germline CDR1 is SGHVS and CDR2 FNYEAQ. The CDR3 extends over 14 amino acids. Trimming cost V 1 base and J 5 bases, with 11 bases left between them. The CDR3 spells CASSLEGGVETQYF. The CDR3 nucleotides are TGTGCCAGCAGCTTAGAAGGCGGGGTTGAGACCCAGTACTTC. The full variable domain, its missing parts supplied by reference TRBV7-6 and TRBJ2-5, is GAGVSQSPRYKVTKRGQDVALRCDPISGHVSLYWYRQALGQGPEFLTYFNYEAQQDKSGLPNDRFSAERPEGSISTLTIQRTEQRDSAMYRCASSLEGGVETQYFGPGTRLLVL.

The V gene is TRBV7-9, the J gene TRBJ2-3, with D perhaps TRBD2 (6 bases). The CDR3 spans 14 residues. V shed 3 bases and J shed 2 bases, with 9 bases lying between them. The germline V gene has CDR1 SEHNR and CDR2 FQNEAQ (reference sequence). CDR3 region: CASSFSGVTDTQYF. The CDR3 bases are TGTGCCAGCAGCTTTAGCGGCGTCACAGATACGCAGTATTTT.

The sample holds a few counts of this clone. The V gene is TRBV11-2, the J gene TRBJ2-7, with a possible D match to TRBD1 (6 bases). This CDR3 contains 14 residues. V dropped 2 bases and J dropped 5 bases, with 13 bases sitting between them. CDR1 and CDR2 (germline): SGHAT, FQNNGV. The CDR3 coding sequence is TGTGCCAGCAGCTTACCGACAGGTTTCGACGAGCAGTACTTC. Protein sequence: CASSLPTGFDEQYF.

V usage is TRBV30 and J usage is TRBJ1-2; D is perhaps TRBD1 (6 bases). The V gene lost 2 bases and the J gene lost 4 bases, with 17 bases spanning the gap. CDR1 and CDR2 (germline): GTSNPN, SVGIG (reference sequence). This CDR3 comprises 15 residues. This chain's CDR3 is CAWSLGGGASYGYTF. Written as DNA, the CDR3 is TGTGCCTGGAGTTTAGGGGGGGGCGCCTCCTATGGCTACACCTTC.

The chain has TRBV28 and TRBJ2-6, with unresolved D. V was shortened by 3 bases and J by 0 bases, with 6 bases between the two germline ends. The germline CDR1 and CDR2 sequences are MDHEN and SYDVKM. The CDR3 sequence is 15 residues long. CDR3 sequence reads: CASSLFTSGANVLTF. The CDR3 DNA reads as TGTGCCAGCAGTTTGTTCACCTCTGGGGCCAACGTCCTGACTTTC.

The chain uses TRBV30 and TRBJ1-2; 8 bases map to TRBD1. The junction had 8 bases not matched to a gene; V was cut back by 4 bases and J by 7 bases. Germline-derived CDR1 and CDR2 are GTSNPN and SVGIG (reference sequence). This CDR3 region has 13 residues. The CDR3 sequence is CAWTPQGAGGYTF. As DNA, the CDR3 is TGTGCCTGGACCCCGCAGGGGGCCGGTGGCTACACCTTC. Supplemented by reference TRBV30 and TRBJ1-2, the full variable domain reads SQTIHQWPATLVQPVGSPLSLECTVEGTSNPNLYWYRQAAGRGLQLLFYSVGIGQISSEVPQNLSASRPQDRQFILSSKKLLLSDSGFYLCAWTPQGAGGYTFGSGTRLTVV.

This rearrangement joins TRBV28 to TRBJ1-2; 7 bases agree with TRBD1. The CDR3 is made up of 13 amino acids. The ends lost 2 bases at V and 8 bases at J; junction bases unmatched: 5. Germline CDR1 is MDHEN and CDR2 is SYDVKM. The CDR3 loop reads CASSLMTGLGYTF. CDR3 nucleotides: TGTGCCAGCAGTTTAATGACAGGGTTGGGCTACACCTTC.

This clone was seen a handful of times. This chain joins TRBV4-3 and TRBJ1-2; a weak D match, TRBD1 (6 bases). V lost 1 base and J 7 bases, leaving 16 bases between the germline ends. CDR1 and CDR2 from the germline V gene are LGHNA and YSLEER. The CDR3 is made up of 15 amino acids. CDR3 sequence: CASSQASTGLGGYTF. As DNA, the CDR3 is TGCGCCAGCAGCCAAGCGTCTACAGGGTTGGGTGGCTACACCTTC.

The CDR3 loop is CASGSSGRDHTDTQYF. The CDR3, as DNA: TGTGCCAGCGGGAGTAGCGGGAGGGATCACACAGATACGCAGTATTTT. The chain uses TRBV7-9 and TRBJ2-3, with TRBD2 matching over 11 bases. V trimming: 8 bases; J trimming: 2 bases; junction bases outside the gene matches: 9. The CDR3 sequence is 16 residues long. Germline assignment: CDR1 SEHNR and CDR2 FQNEAQ (reference sequence).